This T cell receptor beta chain was identified during a study of technical replicates of blood from several donors. This CDR3 spans 11 amino acids. The germline CDR1 and CDR2 sequences are SNHLY and FYNNEI. Trimming pared 7 bases from V and 5 bases from J, leaving 8 bases between. A single count supports this clone. Repertoires were generated with immunoSEQ multiplex PCR, while TCRdb's copy carries only in-frame clones and drops some. The data contain some 70,000 clones, approximately 97% of them singletons. This sequence joins TRBV2 and TRBJ1-1, with D possibly TRBD1 on 5 matching bases. The sample comprised T cells isolated from PBMCs. This TCR was recovered from a human donor in good health. In DNA, the CDR3 is TGTGCCAGCATAGACAGTACTGAAGCTTTCTTT. Residues: CASIDSTEAFF.